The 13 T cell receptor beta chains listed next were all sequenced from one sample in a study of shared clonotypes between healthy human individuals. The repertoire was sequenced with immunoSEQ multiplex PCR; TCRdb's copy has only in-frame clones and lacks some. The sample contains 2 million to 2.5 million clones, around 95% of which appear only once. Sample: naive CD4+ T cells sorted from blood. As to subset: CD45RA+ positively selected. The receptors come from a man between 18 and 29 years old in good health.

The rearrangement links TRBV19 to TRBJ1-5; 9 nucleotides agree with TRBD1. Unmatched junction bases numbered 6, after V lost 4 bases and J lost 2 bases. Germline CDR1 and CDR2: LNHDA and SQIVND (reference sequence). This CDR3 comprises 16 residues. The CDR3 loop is CASSKGTGLGNQPQHF. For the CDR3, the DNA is TGTGCCAGTAGTAAGGGGACAGGGTTGGGCAATCAGCCCCAGCATTTT. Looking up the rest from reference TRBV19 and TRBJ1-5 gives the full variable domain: DGGITQSPKYLFRKEGQNVTLSCEQNLNHDAMYWYRQDPGQGLRLIYYSQIVNDFQKGDIAEGYSVSREKKESFPLTVTSAQKNPTAFYLCASSKGTGLGNQPQHFGDGTRLSIL.

CDR3 coding DNA: TGTGCCAGCAGTGAATATATTGCCGGGTTTTATAATTCACCCCTCCACTTT. Protein product: CASSEYIAGFYNSPLHF. The chain uses TRBV25-1 and TRBJ1-6; D is unclear. Germline V gene data show CDR1 as MGHDK and CDR2 as SYGVNS. Trimming removed 0 bases at V and 4 bases at J, with 13 bases between. CDR3 length equals 17 residues.

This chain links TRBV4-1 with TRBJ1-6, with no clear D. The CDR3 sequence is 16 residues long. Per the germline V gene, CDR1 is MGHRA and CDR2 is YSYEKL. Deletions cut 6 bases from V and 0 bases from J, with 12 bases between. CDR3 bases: TGCGCCAGCAGGATTTCGTGGAGCTCCTATAATTCACCCCTCCACTTT. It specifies CASRISWSSYNSPLHF.

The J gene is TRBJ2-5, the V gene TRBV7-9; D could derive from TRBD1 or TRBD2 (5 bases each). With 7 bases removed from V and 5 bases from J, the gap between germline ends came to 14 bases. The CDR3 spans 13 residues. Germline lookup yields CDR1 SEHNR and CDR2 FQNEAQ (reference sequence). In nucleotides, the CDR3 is TGTGCCAGCAACCGGGACCCATCGGAGACCCAGTACTTC. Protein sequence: CASNRDPSETQYF.

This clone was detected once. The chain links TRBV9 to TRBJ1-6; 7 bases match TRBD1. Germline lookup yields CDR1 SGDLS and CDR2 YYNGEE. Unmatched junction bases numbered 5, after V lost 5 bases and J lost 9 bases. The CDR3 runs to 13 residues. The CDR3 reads CASSRQGSSPLHF. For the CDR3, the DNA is TGTGCCAGCAGTAGACAGGGTAGTTCACCCCTCCACTTT. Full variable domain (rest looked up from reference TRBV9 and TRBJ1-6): DSGVTQTPKHLITATGQRVTLRCSPRSGDLSVYWYQQSLDQGLQFLIQYYNGEERAKGNILERFSAQQFPDLHSELNLSSLELGDSALYFCASSRQGSSPLHFGNGTRLTVT.

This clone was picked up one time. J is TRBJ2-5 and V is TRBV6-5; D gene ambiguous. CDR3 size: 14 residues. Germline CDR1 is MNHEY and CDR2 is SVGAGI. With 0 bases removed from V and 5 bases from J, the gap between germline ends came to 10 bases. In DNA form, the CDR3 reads TGTGCCAGCAGTTACTCCACCTACTCGGAGACCCAGTACTTC. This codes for CASSYSTYSETQYF.

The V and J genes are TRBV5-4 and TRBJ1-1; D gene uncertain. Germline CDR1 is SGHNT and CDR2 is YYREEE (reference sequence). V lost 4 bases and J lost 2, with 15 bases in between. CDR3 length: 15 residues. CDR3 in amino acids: CASSPPANSNTEAFF. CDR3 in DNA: TGTGCCAGCAGCCCTCCGGCTAATAGCAACACTGAAGCTTTCTTT.

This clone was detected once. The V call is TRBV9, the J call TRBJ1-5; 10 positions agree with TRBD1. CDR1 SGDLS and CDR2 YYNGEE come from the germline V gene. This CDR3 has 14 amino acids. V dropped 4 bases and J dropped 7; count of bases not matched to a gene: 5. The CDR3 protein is CASSTGQGEQPQHF. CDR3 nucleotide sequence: TGTGCCAGCAGCACTGGACAGGGGGAGCAGCCCCAGCATTTT.

The CDR3 DNA reads as TGTGCCAGCAACCCCTCGGCGACCGGGGAGCTGTTTTTT. Its translation: CASNPSATGELFF. The V call is TRBV6-6, the J call TRBJ2-2; D ambiguous. CDR1 is MNHNY, CDR2 SVGAGI, per germline (reference sequence). This CDR3 is built from 13 residues. V lost 7 bases and J 5 bases, leaving 11 bases between the germline ends.

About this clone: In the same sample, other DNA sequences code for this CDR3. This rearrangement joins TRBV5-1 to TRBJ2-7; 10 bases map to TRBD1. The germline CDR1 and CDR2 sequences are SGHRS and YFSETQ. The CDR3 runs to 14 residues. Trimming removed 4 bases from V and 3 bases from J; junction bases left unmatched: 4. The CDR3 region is CASSTGQGSYEQYF. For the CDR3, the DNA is TGCGCCAGCAGCACGGGACAGGGGAGCTACGAGCAGTACTTC.

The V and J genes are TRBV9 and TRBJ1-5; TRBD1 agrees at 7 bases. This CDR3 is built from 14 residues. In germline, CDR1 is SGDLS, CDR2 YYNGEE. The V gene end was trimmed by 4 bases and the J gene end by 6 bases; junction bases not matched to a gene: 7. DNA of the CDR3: TGTGCCAGCAGCCAGGGGGGGGCCCCTCAGCCCCAGCATTTT. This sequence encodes CASSQGGAPQPQHF.

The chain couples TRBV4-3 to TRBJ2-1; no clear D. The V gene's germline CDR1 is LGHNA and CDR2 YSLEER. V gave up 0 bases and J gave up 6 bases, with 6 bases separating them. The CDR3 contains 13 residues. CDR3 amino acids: CASSQERANEQFF. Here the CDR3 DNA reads TGCGCCAGCAGCCAAGAACGGGCCAATGAGCAGTTCTTC.

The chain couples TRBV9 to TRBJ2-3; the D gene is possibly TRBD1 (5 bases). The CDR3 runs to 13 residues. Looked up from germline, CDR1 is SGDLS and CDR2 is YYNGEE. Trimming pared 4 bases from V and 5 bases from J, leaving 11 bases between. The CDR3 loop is CASSLLQGDTQYF. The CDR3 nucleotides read TGTGCCAGCAGCCTACTCCAGGGAGATACGCAGTATTTT.